This T cell receptor (beta chain) was sequenced in a study of T cells in Graves' hyperthyroidism and ophthalmopathy. This clonotype came up many times. Its antigen is not identified. Fresh 10 ml peripheral blood yielded PBMCs. Regarding the study as a whole: Onset of ophthalmopathy came a median roughly 6.4 months after the model predicted it.

CDR3 size: 19 residues. Germline V gene lookup returns CDR1 LGHDT and CDR2 YNNKEL (reference sequence). The V segment lost 4 bases and the J segment 1 base; nucleotides outside the gene matches: 13. RNA transcripts gave rise to amplified TCR beta CDR3 regions. In the first-round RT-PCR of the TCR CDR3, the HTBI primer set was used. TCRdb independently ran MiXCR on the multiplex PCR reads; one entry per CDR3 protein. The sample includes roughly 240,000 distinct CDR3 sequences, roughly a quarter seen only once; the top ten take roughly a third. Material for sequencing was blood. This chain uses TRBV3-1 with TRBJ2-2, with 9 bases that match TRBD2. The clonotype comes from a woman in her thirties or forties with Graves' ophthalmopathy. The CDR3 bases are TGTGCCAGCAGCCGAATTTATTTTAGACTAGCGGAGAACACCGGGGAGCTGTTTTTT. This sequence encodes CASSRIYFRLAENTGELFF. The entire variable domain, with the rest obtained from reference TRBV3-1 and TRBJ2-2, is as follows: DTAVSQTPKYLVTQMGNDKSIKCEQNLGHDTMYWYKQDSKKFLKIMFSYNNKELIINETVPNRFSPKSPDKAHLNLHINSLELGDSAVYFCASSRIYFRLAENTGELFFGEGSRLTVL.